This T cell receptor (beta chain) was obtained from a study of blood T cell repertoires in COVID-19. Study details: Sites across the United States, Italy and Spain contributed samples from acute and convalescent COVID-19.

There are a few counts of this clone. The CDR3 loop spans 16 amino acids. V lost 3 bases, J lost 1 base, and 9 bases stayed unmatched. The germline V gene encodes CDR1 SGHKS and CDR2 YYEKEE (reference sequence). In the original processing: Reference gene primers were amplified, and this amplification served to estimate nucleated cell counts. Measured with immunoSEQ multiplex PCR; TCRdb has only the in-frame clones, and not every one. From that table come the V and J calls and clone size; the DNA was used to work out D and trimming. The table records 95,000 to 150,000 clones, around 87% of them present only once.

V and J are TRBV5-5 and TRBJ1-2; 7 bases agree with TRBD1. The clonotype comes from a woman between 65 and 79 years old with acute or convalescent COVID-19. The sample consisted of peripheral blood. CDR3 nucleotides: TGTGCCAGCAGCTCCGGGACAGCAGTCTATAACTATGGCTACACCTTC. Amino acids: CASSSGTAVYNYGYTF.